The 9 T cell receptor beta chains given below trace back to one sample, sequenced in a study of T cell repertoires in cytomegalovirus infection. Each CDR3 protein is one row after TCRdb ran MiXCR on the reads. Counted here are around 630,000 distinct CDR3 sequences, 24% occurring once; the ten biggest clones make up approximately 8%. Sequencing used CD8+ T cells from PBMCs. These receptors came from a human donor in good health (CMV status not recorded). Some clones in this sample may be carry-over from other donors' samples.

The sample holds a few counts of this clonotype. The rearrangement joins TRBV5-1 to TRBJ2-2, with 15 positions matching TRBD2. Looked up from germline, CDR1 is SGHRS and CDR2 is YFSETQ. V lost 3 bases to trimming and J lost 0 bases; unmatched junction nucleotides: 6. The CDR3 spans 19 residues. The CDR3 sequence: CASSWGLAGGLTNTGELFF. The CDR3 DNA follows: TGCGCCAGCAGCTGGGGACTAGCGGGGGGCCTTACGAACACCGGGGAGCTGTTTTTT.

The gene calls are TRBV5-1 and TRBJ2-1; possibly TRBD1 for D (6 bases). The germline V gene encodes CDR1 SGHRS and CDR2 YFSETQ. Trimming shortened V by 7 bases and J by 8 bases, and 22 bases separated the two germline ends. This CDR3 is 15 amino acids long. Written as DNA, the CDR3 is TGCGCCAGCCGGGCTACCAGGGGTAAGGTGGATGAGCAGTTCTTC. Its translation: CASRATRGKVDEQFF. Full variable domain (missing parts from reference TRBV5-1 and TRBJ2-1): KAGVTQTPRYLIKTRGQQVTLSCSPISGHRSVSWYQQTPGQGLQFLFEYFSETQRNKGNFPGRFSGRQFSNSRSEMNVSTLELGDSALYLCASRATRGKVDEQFFGPGTRLTVL.

This clonotype was counted at least ten times. The chain has TRBV12-5 and TRBJ2-2, with 8 bases lining up with TRBD1. CDR1 is LGHNT and CDR2 is FRNRAP in the germline V gene. With 3 bases clipped from V and 0 bases from J, the junction kept 3 bases outside the gene matches. CDR3 length: 16 amino acids. The CDR3 DNA is TGTGCTAGTGGTTTCAGGACAGGGTCGAACACCGGGGAGCTGTTTTTT. The encoded protein is CASGFRTGSNTGELFF.

The chain has TRBV19 and TRBJ2-4; 9 bases are a match to TRBD1. The CDR3 sequence is 13 residues long. V gave up 8 bases and J gave up 8 bases; unmatched junction bases: 7. CDR1 is LNHDA, CDR2 SQIVND, per germline (reference sequence). CDR3 residues: CASGTGGNDIQYF. The CDR3 bases are TGTGCCAGTGGCACAGGGGGCAATGACATTCAGTACTTC.

This clonotype was seen a few times. The gene calls are TRBV20-1 and TRBJ2-1, with 10 nucleotides matching TRBD1. The CDR3 has 16 amino acids. Germline assignment: CDR1 DFQATT and CDR2 SNEGSKA (reference sequence). V lost 3 bases and J lost 1; bases outside the gene matches: 6. The DNA for the CDR3 is TGCAGTGCTAGCTACCCGGGACAGGGGTCCTACAATGAGCAGTTCTTC. Translating gives CSASYPGQGSYNEQFF.

The rearrangement uses TRBV28 and TRBJ2-1, with 9 nucleotides matching TRBD1. V lost 5 bases, J lost 0 bases, and 5 bases stayed unmatched. This CDR3 region has 16 residues. Germline CDR1 and CDR2: MDHEN and SYDVKM. CDR3 protein: CASSRDRVGSYNEQFF. CDR3 nucleotides: TGTGCCAGCAGTCGGGACAGGGTGGGCTCCTACAATGAGCAGTTCTTC.

This clonotype came up many times. The CDR3 reads CSARYGGEQYV. DNA of the CDR3: TGCAGTGCTAGGTACGGTGGCGAGCAGTACGTC. The chain links TRBV20-1 to TRBJ2-7; no reliable D call. Per germline, CDR1 DFQATT and CDR2 SNEGSKA (reference sequence). V lost 3 bases to trimming and J lost 6 bases, with 9 bases between them. The CDR3 is 11 residues long.

This clonotype was recorded at least ten times. V and J are TRBV7-3 and TRBJ2-1; D is undetermined. There are 14 residues in the CDR3. Germline V gene data show CDR1 as SGHTA and CDR2 as FQGTGA. Trimming stripped 5 bases from V and 1 base from J, with 9 bases between. As DNA, the CDR3 is TGTGCCAGCAGCCCCGCGCGATCCTACAATGAGCAGTTCTTC. Translating it yields CASSPARSYNEQFF.

The V gene is TRBV9, the J gene TRBJ2-1; TRBD2 matches at 10 bases. The germline V gene encodes CDR1 SGDLS and CDR2 YYNGEE. This CDR3 is 17 amino acids long. The junction had 13 bases not matched to a gene; V was cut back by 3 bases and J by 7 bases. CDR3 in amino acids: CASSEALAGASRNEQFF. CDR3 coding DNA: TGTGCCAGCAGCGAGGCTCTAGCGGGGGCATCGAGGAATGAGCAGTTCTTC.